This entry is about one T cell receptor (beta chain). Its antigen is currently unknown. Survey-level immunoSEQ v3.0 assays were run. Assay used: immunoSEQ multiplex PCR; TCRdb lists only in-frame clones, some missing. The sample contains around 21,000 clones, about 91% of which appear only once. This specimen belongs to a study of long-term antiretroviral therapy in people with HIV. Study-level findings and limits: Every time point showed a repertoire led by clones expanded before ART. The study found narrower CDR3 length ranges in HIV repertoires than in controls.

From each donor, at least one pre-ART PBMC sample and at least two post-ART PBMC samples were obtained. With 8 bases clipped from V and 0 bases from J, the junction kept 7 bases outside the gene matches. The germline gives CDR1 MNHEY, CDR2 SMNVEV (reference sequence). The CDR3 has 15 residues. The sequencing here drew on unsorted PBMCs, taken 2.1 years after starting antiretroviral therapy. The TCR was taken from a man in his late teens or twenties with HIV. The chain combines TRBV27 with TRBJ1-5; 7 nucleotides agree with TRBD1. The CDR3 is CASRDRAYSNQPQHF. For the CDR3, the DNA is TGTGCCAGCCGAGACAGGGCTTATAGCAATCAGCCCCAGCATTTT.